This TCR beta chain originates from a study of cytomegalovirus exposure and HLA in healthy donors. Study observations and caveats: Among the most significant clusters, several appeared linked to common viral pathogens in a later analysis. Some V segments, including TRBV6-2 and TRBV6-3, were excluded as indistinguishable.

This clone appeared a few times. What it binds is unknown. Germline CDR1 is SGHTA and CDR2 is FQGTGA. The CDR3 loop spans 14 amino acids. V trimming: 4 bases; J trimming: 10 bases; junction bases outside the gene matches: 12. Use of 60 Vbeta and 13 Jbeta primers characterized the PCR. TCRdb keeps only in-frame clones here, not all; method: immunoSEQ multiplex PCR. There are approximately 150,000 clones in the sample; 75% to 80% occur only once, and about 1.6% lies in the top ten. The source is a female donor in good health and CMV-seronegative. V usage is TRBV7-3 and J usage is TRBJ1-1, with 7 bases identical to TRBD1. Sequencing was performed on PBMCs. The CDR3 bases are TGTGCCAGCAGCTCCACCGCCGAGACAGGGCGAGCTTTCTTT. Translated: CASSSTAETGRAFF. Full variable domain (missing parts from reference TRBV7-3 and TRBJ1-1): GAGVSQTPSNKVTEKGKYVELRCDPISGHTALYWYRQSLGQGPEFLIYFQGTGAADDSGLPNDRFFAVRPEGSVSTLKIQRTERGDSAVYLCASSSTAETGRAFFGQGTRLTVV.